A selection of T cell receptor beta chains follows, all from one sample in a study. TCRdb recomputed calls from the 5' RACE reads with MiXCR, one row per CDR3 protein. The sample records 10,000 to 15,000 distinct CDR3 sequences, about a quarter being singletons. Sequencing used naive CD4+ T cells sorted from blood. The receptors shown here come from a female donor with breast cancer. The CDR3 runs from the conserved cysteine through the conserved F or W. The D gene is left open where the match is weak. Clone size is shown for a subset of rows, as once, few, many or a class of expanded clone.

j_call d_call clone_size v_call cdr3_aa cdr3_nt
TRBJ2-7 NA many TRBV4-1 CASSLVGAYEQYF TGCGCCAGCAGCCTCGTTGGGGCCTACGAGCAGTACTTC
TRBJ1-2 TRBD1 many TRBV25-1 CASSKGQGNYGYTF TGTGCCAGCAGTAAGGGACAGGGTAACTATGGCTACACCTTC
TRBJ1-4 NA few TRBV4-1 CASSQGGGPTNEKLFF TGCGCCAGCAGCCAAGGTGGCGGCCCAACTAATGAAAAACTGTTTTTT
TRBJ2-1 NA many TRBV6-2/TRBV6-3 CASRGNGLVYNEQFF TGTGCCAGCAGGGGGAACGGACTGGTATACAATGAGCAGTTCTTC
TRBJ2-7 NA medium-sized TRBV7-9 CASSLAGAYEQYF TGTGCCAGCAGCTTAGCAGGGGCCTACGAGCAGTACTTC
TRBJ1-1 NA medium-sized TRBV19 CASSIVQGTEAFF TGTGCCAGTAGTATAGTGCAGGGGACTGAAGCTTTCTTT
TRBJ2-6 NA many TRBV6-1 CASRGLSGANVLTF TGTGCCTCTAGAGGACTGTCCGGGGCCAACGTCCTGACTTTC
TRBJ1-2 NA many TRBV25-1 CASSEAGSYTF TGTGCCAGCAGTGAAGCAGGGTCCTACACCTTC
TRBJ2-1 TRBD2 NA TRBV19 CASSIKFRGRVYNEQSF TGTGCCAGTAGTATAAAGTTCCGCGGGAGAGTCTACAATGAGCAGTCCTTC
TRBJ1-2 NA medium-sized TRBV24-1 CATSGGMTNYGYTF TGTGCCACAAGCGGGGGGATGACTAACTATGGCTACACCTTC
TRBJ2-1 NA many TRBV3-1 CASSPIVIPNNEQFF TGTGCCAGCAGCCCTATTGTGATCCCGAACAATGAGCAGTTCTTC
TRBJ2-1 TRBD1 many TRBV18 CASSARQGHASEQFF TGTGCCAGCTCAGCAAGACAGGGGCATGCTTCGGAGCAGTTCTTC
TRBJ1-1 NA many TRBV6-6 CASTRGGGTTEAFF TGTGCCAGCACGCGCGGGGGGGGGACCACTGAAGCTTTCTTT
TRBJ2-1 NA many TRBV6-5 CASSYSFSSSLTRDEQFF TGTGCCAGCAGTTACTCCTTTTCTAGCTCTCTAACTCGCGATGAGCAGTTCTTC
TRBJ2-4 NA many TRBV20-1 CSARQYSRENIQYF TGCAGTGCTAGACAATACTCCAGGGAAAACATTCAGTACTTC
TRBJ2-7 NA many TRBV10-2 CASSRLAGTEQYF TGCGCCAGCAGCCGACTCGCCGGGACCGAGCAGTACTTC
TRBJ2-7 TRBD2 medium-sized TRBV6-5 CASSKSGSRTYEQYF TGTGCCAGCAGTAAGAGCGGGAGTAGGACCTACGAGCAGTACTTC
TRBJ2-1 NA many TRBV5-1 CASSLGPGGGNEQFF TGCGCCAGCAGTTTGGGTCCCGGAGGGGGCAATGAGCAGTTCTTC
TRBJ1-2 NA NA TRBV30 CAWSQTMGIRGYTF TGTGCCTGGAGCCAAACCATGGGGATCCGGGGCTACACCTTC
TRBJ2-1 NA many TRBV12-3/TRBV12-4 CASSFSSYNEQFF TGTGCCAGCAGTTTTAGCTCCTACAATGAGCAGTTCTTC